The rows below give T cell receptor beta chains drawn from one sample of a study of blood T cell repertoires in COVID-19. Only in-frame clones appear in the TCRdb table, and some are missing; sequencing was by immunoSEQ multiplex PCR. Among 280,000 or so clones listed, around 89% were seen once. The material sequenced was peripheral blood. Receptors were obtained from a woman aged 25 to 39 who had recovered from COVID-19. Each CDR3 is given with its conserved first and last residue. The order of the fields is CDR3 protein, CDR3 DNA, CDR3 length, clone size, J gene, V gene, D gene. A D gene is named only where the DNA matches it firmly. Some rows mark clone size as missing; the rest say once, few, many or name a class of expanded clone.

cdr3_aa: CASSREGTGELFF
cdr3_nt: TGTGCCAGCTCTAGGGAGGGCACCGGGGAGCTGTTTTTT
cdr3_length: 13
clone_size: .
j_call: TRBJ2-2
v_call: TRBV28
d_call: TRBD2

cdr3_aa: CASSFRGVYEQYF
cdr3_nt: TGTGCCAGCAGTTTTCGCGGGGTGTACGAGCAGTACTTC
cdr3_length: 13
clone_size: .
j_call: TRBJ2-7
v_call: TRBV28
d_call: .

cdr3_aa: CASSSSGVSYNEQFF
cdr3_nt: TGTGCCAGCAGTTCGTCCGGGGTATCATACAATGAGCAGTTCTTC
cdr3_length: 15
clone_size: once
j_call: TRBJ2-1
v_call: TRBV6-2/TRBV6-3
d_call: .

cdr3_aa: CASSSKGLARNEQYF
cdr3_nt: TGTGCCAGCAGTTCTAAGGGACTAGCGCGGAACGAGCAGTACTTC
cdr3_length: 15
clone_size: .
j_call: TRBJ2-7
v_call: TRBV28
d_call: TRBD2

cdr3_aa: CASSPLGGVGSYEQYF
cdr3_nt: TGTGCCAGCAGTCCCCTGGGGGGGGTCGGGTCCTACGAGCAGTACTTC
cdr3_length: 16
clone_size: .
j_call: TRBJ2-7
v_call: TRBV28
d_call: TRBD2

cdr3_aa: CASSLDASGGGYGYTF
cdr3_nt: TGCGCCAGCAGCTTGGATGCATCGGGAGGAGGCTATGGCTACACCTTC
cdr3_length: 16
clone_size: .
j_call: TRBJ1-2
v_call: TRBV5-1
d_call: .

cdr3_aa: CSVAWKTSGIKFF
cdr3_nt: TGCAGCGTTGCATGGAAGACTAGCGGGATAAAGTTCTTC
cdr3_length: 13
clone_size: .
j_call: TRBJ2-1
v_call: TRBV29-1
d_call: TRBD2

cdr3_aa: CASSPGYGQPQHF
cdr3_nt: TGTGCCAGCAGCCCAGGGTACGGGCAGCCCCAGCATTTT
cdr3_length: 13
clone_size: .
j_call: TRBJ1-5
v_call: TRBV9
d_call: .

cdr3_aa: CASSVVRDRVADEQFF
cdr3_nt: TGTGCCAGCAGTGTGGTTAGAGACAGGGTCGCTGATGAGCAGTTCTTC
cdr3_length: 16
clone_size: .
j_call: TRBJ2-1
v_call: TRBV2
d_call: TRBD1

cdr3_aa: CASSETSGGAGETQYF
cdr3_nt: TGTGCCAGCAGTGAGACTAGCGGGGGGGCGGGAGAGACCCAGTACTTC
cdr3_length: 16
clone_size: .
j_call: TRBJ2-5
v_call: TRBV6-1
d_call: TRBD2

cdr3_aa: CAWSVTANSPLHF
cdr3_nt: TGTGCCTGGAGTGTTACTGCTAATTCACCCCTCCACTTT
cdr3_length: 13
clone_size: few
j_call: TRBJ1-6
v_call: TRBV30
d_call: .

cdr3_aa: CAISEGTGGKKFF
cdr3_nt: TGTGCCATCAGTGAGGGCACAGGGGGCAAGAAGTTCTTC
cdr3_length: 13
clone_size: .
j_call: TRBJ2-1
v_call: TRBV10-3
d_call: TRBD1

cdr3_aa: CATSDAGTGGYFF
cdr3_nt: TGTGCCACCAGTGACGCCGGGACAGGGGGCTATTTCTTT
cdr3_length: 13
clone_size: .
j_call: TRBJ1-1
v_call: TRBV24-1
d_call: TRBD1

cdr3_aa: CATSDLATDTQYF
cdr3_nt: TGTGCCACCAGTGATCTAGCCACAGATACGCAGTATTTT
cdr3_length: 13
clone_size: .
j_call: TRBJ2-3
v_call: TRBV24-1
d_call: .

cdr3_aa: CASSVLAAQETQYF
cdr3_nt: TGCGCCAGCAGCGTACTAGCGGCCCAAGAGACCCAGTACTTC
cdr3_length: 14
clone_size: .
j_call: TRBJ2-5
v_call: TRBV5-1
d_call: TRBD2

cdr3_aa: CASSRSGSAAEAFF
cdr3_nt: TGTGCCAGCAGCCGCTCAGGGTCCGCCGCTGAAGCTTTCTTT
cdr3_length: 14
clone_size: .
j_call: TRBJ1-1
v_call: TRBV3-1/TRBV3-2
d_call: .

cdr3_aa: CASSSREKLFF
cdr3_nt: TGTGCCAGCAGCTCCAGGGAAAAACTGTTTTTT
cdr3_length: 11
clone_size: once
j_call: TRBJ1-4
v_call: TRBV12-3/TRBV12-4
d_call: .

cdr3_aa: CASSLIPGNTEAFF
cdr3_nt: TGTGCCAGCAGCTTAATACCAGGGAACACTGAAGCTTTCTTT
cdr3_length: 14
clone_size: .
j_call: TRBJ1-1
v_call: TRBV7-3
d_call: .

cdr3_aa: CASSPDRGRGQPQHF
cdr3_nt: TGTGCCAGCAGCCCGGACAGGGGGCGCGGTCAGCCCCAGCATTTT
cdr3_length: 15
clone_size: .
j_call: TRBJ1-5
v_call: TRBV7-8
d_call: TRBD1

cdr3_aa: CASSLSLGALGTGELFF
cdr3_nt: TGTGCCAGCAGCTTGAGTCTAGGGGCTCTTGGCACCGGGGAGCTGTTTTTT
cdr3_length: 17
clone_size: .
j_call: TRBJ2-2
v_call: TRBV7-3
d_call: .

cdr3_aa: CASSEGYRSHF
cdr3_nt: TGTGCCAGTAGCGAGGGCTACCGGTCCCACTTC
cdr3_length: 11
clone_size: .
j_call: TRBJ1-2
v_call: TRBV19
d_call: .

cdr3_aa: CATSDSLGQGDTGELFF
cdr3_nt: TGTGCCACCAGTGATAGTTTGGGACAGGGAGACACCGGGGAGCTGTTTTTT
cdr3_length: 17
clone_size: .
j_call: TRBJ2-2
v_call: TRBV24-1
d_call: TRBD1

cdr3_aa: CASRSRQGATNTQYF
cdr3_nt: TGTGCCAGCAGATCCCGACAGGGGGCCACAAATACGCAGTATTTT
cdr3_length: 15
clone_size: few
j_call: TRBJ2-3
v_call: TRBV28
d_call: TRBD1

cdr3_aa: CSARTDYGYTF
cdr3_nt: TGCAGTGCGAGGACAGACTATGGCTACACCTTC
cdr3_length: 11
clone_size: .
j_call: TRBJ1-2
v_call: TRBV20-1
d_call: .

cdr3_aa: CASSPGTANYEQYF
cdr3_nt: TGTGCCAGCAGCCCCGGGACAGCTAATTACGAGCAGTACTTC
cdr3_length: 14
clone_size: .
j_call: TRBJ2-7
v_call: TRBV9
d_call: TRBD1

cdr3_aa: CASSLDRAVGDSPLHF
cdr3_nt: TGCGCCAGCAGCTTGGACAGGGCAGTAGGTGATTCACCCCTCCACTTT
cdr3_length: 16
clone_size: once
j_call: TRBJ1-6
v_call: TRBV5-1
d_call: .

cdr3_aa: CASSILAVDWTDTQYF
cdr3_nt: TGTGCCAGTAGTATTTTGGCAGTTGATTGGACAGATACGCAGTATTTT
cdr3_length: 16
clone_size: .
j_call: TRBJ2-3
v_call: TRBV19
d_call: .

cdr3_aa: CASSSPQTARGSPLHF
cdr3_nt: TGTGCCAGCAGTTCCCCTCAGACAGCCCGTGGTTCACCCCTCCACTTT
cdr3_length: 16
clone_size: .
j_call: TRBJ1-6
v_call: TRBV28
d_call: .

cdr3_aa: CASSLGGGGQPQHF
cdr3_nt: TGCGCCAGCAGCTTGGGAGGGGGCGGTCAGCCCCAGCATTTT
cdr3_length: 14
clone_size: .
j_call: TRBJ1-5
v_call: TRBV5-1
d_call: TRBD1

cdr3_aa: CASSLLSGTTETQYF
cdr3_nt: TGTGCCAGCAGCTTACTATCCGGGACAACAGAGACCCAGTACTTC
cdr3_length: 15
clone_size: .
j_call: TRBJ2-5
v_call: TRBV5-6
d_call: .

cdr3_aa: CASSLLRRLETQYF
cdr3_nt: TGTGCCAGCTCCCTACTGAGGAGGCTGGAGACCCAGTACTTC
cdr3_length: 14
clone_size: .
j_call: TRBJ2-5
v_call: TRBV18
d_call: .